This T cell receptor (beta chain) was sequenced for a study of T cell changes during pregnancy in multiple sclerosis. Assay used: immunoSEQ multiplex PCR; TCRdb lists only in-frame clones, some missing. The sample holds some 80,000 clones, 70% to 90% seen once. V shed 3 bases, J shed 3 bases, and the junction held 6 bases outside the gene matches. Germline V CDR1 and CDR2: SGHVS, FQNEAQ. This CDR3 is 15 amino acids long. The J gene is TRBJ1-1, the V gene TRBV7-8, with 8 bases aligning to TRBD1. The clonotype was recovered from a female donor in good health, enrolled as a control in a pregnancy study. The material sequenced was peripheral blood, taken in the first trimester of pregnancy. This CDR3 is CASSFSGGWDTEAFF. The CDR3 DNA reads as TGTGCCAGCAGCTTTTCAGGGGGCTGGGACACTGAAGCTTTCTTT.